These 10 T cell receptor beta chains were all obtained from the same sample, sequenced in a study of T cells in Graves' hyperthyroidism and ophthalmopathy. Amplified TCR beta CDR3 regions came from RNA transcripts. HTBI primers were used for first-round RT-PCR of the TCR CDR3. A single record per CDR3 protein comes from TCRdb applying MiXCR to the multiplex PCR reads. Seen here are more than 450,000 distinct CDR3 sequences, roughly 15% observed once, and the top ten hold around 13%. Sequencing used blood. The origin of the receptors is a woman between 40 and 55 years old with Graves' hyperthyroidism.

This clonotype was counted only a few times. Being one base from a much bigger clone, this may be a read error. V usage is TRBV28 and J usage is TRBJ2-1, with unresolved D. V dropped 5 bases and J dropped 5 bases, with 16 bases sitting between them. This CDR3 has 15 amino acids. Germline CDR1 reads MDHEN; CDR2 reads SYDVKM. The CDR3 bases are TGTGCCAGCAGTCTAGGCCCCCCTGCCCACAATGAGCAGTTCTTC. Translated, it gives CASSLGPPAHNEQFF.

This clonotype has ten or more counts. The chain carries TRBV18 and TRBJ1-3, with a possible D match to TRBD1 (6 bases). The CDR3 totals 15 residues. V lost 2 bases and J lost 4, with 12 bases in between. Germline V gene sequence: CDR1 KGHSH, CDR2 LQKENI. The CDR3 is CASSPMAGEGNTIYF. The CDR3 DNA sequence: TGTGCCAGCTCACCAATGGCAGGGGAAGGAAACACCATATATTTT. Full variable domain (remainder filled in from reference TRBV18 and TRBJ1-3): NAGVMQNPRHLVRRRGQEARLRCSPMKGHSHVYWYRQLPEEGLKFMVYLQKENIIDESGMPKERFSAEFPKEGPSILRIQQVVRGDSAAYFCASSPMAGEGNTIYFGEGSWLTVV.

Ten or more counts support this clonotype. The V gene is TRBV12-3 or TRBV12-4, the J gene TRBJ2-2; the match to TRBD2 covers 12 bases. There are 19 residues in the CDR3. The V segment lost 3 bases and the J segment 4 bases; nucleotides outside the gene matches: 12. The CDR3 DNA sequence: TGTGCCAGCAGTTTTTTCGGACTAGCGGGACGTTCTGGCACCGGGGAGCTGTTTTTT. Encoded protein: CASSFFGLAGRSGTGELFF.

This clonotype has only a few counts. J is TRBJ2-7 and V is TRBV27; D ambiguous. Germline V gives CDR1 MNHEY, CDR2 SMNVEV (reference sequence). There are 14 residues in the CDR3. Between the trimmed V and J ends, which lost 0 bases and 0 bases, there was a span of 6 bases. The CDR3 DNA reads TGTGCCAGCAGTTTATCGATTTACTCCTACGAGCAGTACTTC. As protein: CASSLSIYSYEQYF.

The V and J genes are TRBV25-1 and TRBJ2-5; 9 bases map to TRBD2. CDR3 length: 13 residues. Unmatched junction bases numbered 2, after V lost 6 bases and J lost 3 bases. Germline V gene data show CDR1 as MGHDK and CDR2 as SYGVNS. The CDR3 bases are TGTGCCAGCAGGAGGACTAGCGAAGAGACCCAGTACTTC. Translated, it gives CASRRTSEETQYF.

The J gene is TRBJ2-7, the V gene TRBV18; 11 bases are a match to TRBD1. The V gene end was trimmed by 3 bases and the J gene end by 6 bases; junction bases not matched to a gene: 4. This CDR3 contains 14 residues. CDR1 KGHSH and CDR2 LQKENI come from the germline V gene. CDR3 sequence reads: CASSPDRGQSEQYF. CDR3 coding DNA: TGTGCCAGCTCACCGGACAGGGGGCAGAGCGAGCAGTACTTC.

This clonotype has at least ten counts. The J gene is TRBJ2-3, the V gene TRBV2; unclear D gene. V was cut by 5 bases and J by 2 bases, with 14 bases left in between. The CDR3 is 15 residues long. Germline V CDR1 and CDR2: SNHLY, FYNNEI. In DNA form, the CDR3 reads TGTGCCAGCAGTCAAACGCCCGTCATCACAGATACGCAGTATTTT. Its protein product is CASSQTPVITDTQYF.

This sequence joins TRBV5-1 and TRBJ2-1, with TRBD2 matching over 8 bases. The germline V gene encodes CDR1 SGHRS and CDR2 YFSETQ. V shed 0 bases, J shed 6 bases, and the junction held 8 bases outside the gene matches. This CDR3 is 16 amino acids long. The CDR3: CASSLVGGRQGNEQFF. The CDR3 DNA reads as TGCGCCAGCAGCTTGGTAGGCGGGAGGCAGGGCAATGAGCAGTTCTTC.

This clonotype showed up many times. The chain joins TRBV30 to TRBJ1-5, with D unresolved. CDR3 length: 13 residues. Germline V gene lookup returns CDR1 GTSNPN and CDR2 SVGIG (reference sequence). The V gene lost 0 bases and the J gene lost 3 bases, with 6 bases spanning the gap. CDR3 in DNA: TGTGCCTGGAGTGTCCAGTCCAATCAGCCCCAGCATTTT. Protein: CAWSVQSNQPQHF.

This clonotype was detected many times. This chain joins TRBV28 and TRBJ1-4, with D perhaps TRBD1 (6 bases). Per the germline V gene, CDR1 is MDHEN and CDR2 is SYDVKM. This CDR3 has 16 amino acids. Trimming removed 5 bases from V and 6 bases from J, with 19 bases in between. CDR3 DNA: TGTGCCAGCAGTCCACTCGGGGGGCAGCAAGATGAAAAACTGTTTTTT. This sequence encodes CASSPLGGQQDEKLFF.